Listed below are T cell receptor beta chains from one sample, sequenced in a study of T cell responses to AZD1222 COVID-19 vaccine. Libraries were prepared by immunoSEQ multiplex PCR; TCRdb keeps only in-frame clonotypes and omits some of them. The data show roughly 50,000 clones, 75% to 90% seen once. The sequences come from peripheral blood, collected 28 days after the second AZD1222 dose. These receptors were obtained from an adult who received the AZD1222 COVID-19 vaccine. The CDR3 runs from the conserved cysteine through the conserved F or W. Part of the rows lack a size; the others show once, few, many or a class for expanded clones.

TRBV9,TRBJ1-1,.,CASSVISDSTEAFF
TRBV9,TRBJ2-1,.,CASRGGRESSYNEQFF
TRBV9,TRBJ2-7,few,CASSGGTSSSYEQYF
TRBV5-6,TRBJ1-2,.,CASSFGPDGYTF
TRBV27,TRBJ1-1,.,CASTYKGGHVLTTEAFF
TRBV5-8,TRBJ1-5,.,CASSLGQASNQPQHF
TRBV7-9,TRBJ2-5,once,CASSVDGEEETQYF
TRBV5-4,TRBJ2-4,once,CASSLGQGDSQYF
TRBV3-1/TRBV3-2,TRBJ1-1,few,CASSQDHGDCPEAFF
TRBV28,TRBJ2-2,once,CASIPQGLLTGELFF
TRBV19,TRBJ2-4,.,CASRPGQGANIQYF
TRBV10-3,TRBJ2-7,.,CAISESDSSYEQYF
TRBV9,TRBJ2-2,.,CASSPWTVNTGELFF
TRBV3-1/TRBV3-2,TRBJ2-7,.,CASSQYHRVPEQYF
TRBV6-1,TRBJ1-4,.,CASSEDTATNEKLFF
TRBV10-1,TRBJ2-2,.,CASSESSRGELFF
TRBV6-5,TRBJ1-2,.,CASSWTGRGYTF
TRBV13,TRBJ2-4,.,CASSLGQGKAKNIQYF
TRBV25-1,TRBJ1-1,.,CASSELLVENTEAFF
TRBV7-2,TRBJ1-2,few,CASSSGQGHGYTF
TRBV15,TRBJ2-7,.,CATSRDRMNYEQYF
TRBV28,TRBJ2-3,.,CASKTGTSGNTQYF
TRBV2,TRBJ1-5,.,CASSGQGRNQPQHF
TRBV7-9,TRBJ2-4,.,CASSFSPKKNIQYF
TRBV5-1,TRBJ1-5,.,CASSGTPGEPQHF
TRBV10-2,TRBJ1-1,.,CASSERGRGTTEAFF
TRBV19,TRBJ1-5,few,CASTDLDRMNQPQHF
TRBV28,TRBJ1-5,once,CASSTMQPQHF
TRBV9,TRBJ2-2,.,CASSAGDTYTGELFF
TRBV15,TRBJ1-4,.,CATSPAAGGGEKLFF
TRBV25-1,TRBJ2-3,.,CASSAGGSGGSTDTQYF
TRBV5-6,TRBJ1-3,few,CASSSPTASGNTIYF
TRBV7-8,TRBJ2-5,.,CATRGLASETQYF
TRBV9,TRBJ2-7,once,CASSPESRAYEQYF
TRBV5-6,TRBJ2-1,.,CASSGRVGDFFSYNEQFF
TRBV5-1,TRBJ2-5,once,CASSSGQPQETQYF
TRBV6-5,TRBJ1-2,.,CASSYSNRQAYGYTF
TRBV5-6,TRBJ2-1,.,CASSRGEANEQFF
TRBV4-1,TRBJ2-1,.,CASSPRPVAKGRDEQFF
TRBV2,TRBJ2-1,.,CASSDGLASYNEQFF
TRBV7-9,TRBJ2-7,.,CASSLDGGYEQYF
TRBV19,TRBJ2-1,.,CASSIFGLSGGTPGEQFF
TRBV19,TRBJ2-7,.,CASTDPTSAHEQYF
TRBV6-4,TRBJ1-6,.,CASSVTGDANSPLHF